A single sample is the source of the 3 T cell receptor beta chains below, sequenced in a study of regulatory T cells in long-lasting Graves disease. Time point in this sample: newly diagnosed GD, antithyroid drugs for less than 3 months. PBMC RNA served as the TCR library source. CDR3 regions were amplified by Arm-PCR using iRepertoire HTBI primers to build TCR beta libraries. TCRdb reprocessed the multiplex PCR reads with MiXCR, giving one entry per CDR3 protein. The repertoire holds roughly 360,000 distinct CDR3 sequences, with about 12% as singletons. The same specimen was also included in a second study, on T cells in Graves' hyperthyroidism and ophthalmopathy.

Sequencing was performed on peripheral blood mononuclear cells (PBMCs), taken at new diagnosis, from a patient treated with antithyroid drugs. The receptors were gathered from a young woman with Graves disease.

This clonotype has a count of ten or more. The CDR3 DNA follows: TGCAGCGTGGCCGGGACAGGGGACACCGGGGAGCTGTTTTTT. Translation gives CSVAGTGDTGELFF. The chain couples TRBV20-1 to TRBJ2-2, with 10 bases matching TRBD1. Germline values: CDR1 DFQATT, CDR2 SNEGSKA (reference sequence). This CDR3 has 14 amino acids.

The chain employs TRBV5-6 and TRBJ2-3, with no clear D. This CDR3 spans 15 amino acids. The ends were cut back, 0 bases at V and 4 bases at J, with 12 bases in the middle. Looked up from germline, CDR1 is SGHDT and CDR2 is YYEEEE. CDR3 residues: CASSLAIGWPDTQYF. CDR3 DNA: TGTGCCAGCAGCTTGGCTATAGGGTGGCCAGATACGCAGTATTTT. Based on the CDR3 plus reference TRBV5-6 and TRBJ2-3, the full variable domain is DAGVTQSPTHLIKTRGQQVTLRCSPKSGHDTVSWYQQALGQGPQFIFQYYEEEERQRGNFPDRFSGHQFPNYSSELNVNALLLGDSALYLCASSLAIGWPDTQYFGPGTRLTVL.

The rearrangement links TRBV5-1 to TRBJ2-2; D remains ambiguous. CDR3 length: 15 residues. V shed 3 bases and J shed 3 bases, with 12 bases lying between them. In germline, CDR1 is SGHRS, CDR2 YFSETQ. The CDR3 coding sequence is TGCGCCAGCAGCTCACGGATTGGGGACACCGGGGAGCTGTTTTTT. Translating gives CASSSRIGDTGELFF.